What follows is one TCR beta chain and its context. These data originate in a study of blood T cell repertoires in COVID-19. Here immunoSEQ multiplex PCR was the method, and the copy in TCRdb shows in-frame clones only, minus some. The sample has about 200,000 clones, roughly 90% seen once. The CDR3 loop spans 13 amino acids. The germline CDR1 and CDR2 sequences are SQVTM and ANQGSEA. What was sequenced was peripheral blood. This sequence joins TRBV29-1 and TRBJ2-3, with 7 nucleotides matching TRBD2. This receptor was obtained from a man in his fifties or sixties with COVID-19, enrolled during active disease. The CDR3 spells CTGGLAGADTQYF. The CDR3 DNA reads TGCACCGGTGGGTTGGCGGGGGCAGATACGCAGTATTTT.